These T cell receptor beta chains were read from a single sample in a study of shared clonotypes between healthy human individuals. The assay was immunoSEQ multiplex PCR, and TCRdb's table has in-frame clones only and misses some. The sample shows some 700,000 clones, 90% of them seen only once. Sequencing used memory CD8+ T cells from PBMCs. These receptors originate from a man younger than 35 in good health. Some clones in this sample may be carry-over from other donors' samples. CDR3s include the opening cysteine and the closing phenylalanine or tryptophan. The D gene is left open where the match is weak. Clone sizes are given selectively: once, few, many, or a class where the clone is expanded.

>-|TRBJ2-6|TRBD1|TRBV28
TGTGCCAGCAGTACTCGACAGGGGACAATATCTGGGGCCAACGTCCTGACTTTC
CASSTRQGTISGANVLTF
>-|TRBJ2-1|-|TRBV28
TGTGCCAGCAGTTTAGTTAGGCAGGGCTACAATGAGCAGTTCTTC
CASSLVRQGYNEQFF
>-|TRBJ2-1|-|TRBV13
TGTGCCAGCAGCGACAGATCTACCTACAATGAGCAGTTCTTC
CASSDRSTYNEQFF
>few|TRBJ2-7|-|TRBV4-3
TGCGCCAGCAGCCGCGGTGAGGGCTACGAGCAGTACTTC
CASSRGEGYEQYF
>few|TRBJ1-1|-|TRBV21-1
TGTGCCAGCAGCAAAAGTGCTGAAGCTTTCTTT
CASSKSAEAFF
>-|TRBJ1-5|TRBD1|TRBV28
TGTGCCAGCAGCCCTCTGACAGGGGGCTATCAGCCCCAGCATTTT
CASSPLTGGYQPQHF
>-|TRBJ2-5|-|TRBV5-1
TGCGCCAGCAGGGAGGGACAGACCCAAGAGACCCAGTACTTC
CASREGQTQETQYF
>-|TRBJ2-5|-|TRBV5-1
TGCGCCAGCAGCTTTGAGGGGGAGACCCAGTACTTC
CASSFEGETQYF
>-|TRBJ2-7|-|TRBV7-8
TGTGCCAGCAGCCCAACGACAGGCTACGAGCAGTACTTC
CASSPTTGYEQYF
>-|TRBJ1-1|-|TRBV6-6
TGTGCCAGCAGTACCCGAGGAGGGGGGAACACTGAAGCTTTCTTT
CASSTRGGGNTEAFF
>-|TRBJ2-4|-|TRBV6-1
TGTGCCAGCCGGCGAGGGGTACTTAAAAACATTCAGTACTTC
CASRRGVLKNIQYF
>-|TRBJ2-2|TRBD2|TRBV4-1
TGCGCCAGCAGCCAACCGGGAGGGCCGGGCACCGGGGAGCTGTTTTTT
CASSQPGGPGTGELFF
>-|TRBJ2-7|-|TRBV19
TGTGCCAGTAGTAGGCAGATCCCGACCTACGAGCAGTACTTC
CASSRQIPTYEQYF